Listed here is a single T cell receptor (beta chain). Its antigen remains unidentified. The sample belongs to a study of cytomegalovirus exposure and HLA in healthy donors. The study, taken as a whole, reports: A later analysis found that most CMV-associated TCR beta chains appeared HLA-restricted.

PCR employed 60 Vbeta and 13 Jbeta primers. Only in-frame clones appear in the TCRdb table, and some are missing; sequencing was by immunoSEQ multiplex PCR. The data contain fewer than 90,000 clones, more than 75% of them singletons. The CDR3 extends over 11 amino acids. Trimming pared 2 bases from V and 7 bases from J, leaving 5 bases between. Germline CDR1 MNHNY, CDR2 SVGAGI (reference sequence). The TCR comes from a woman aged 40 to 50 in good health and CMV-seropositive. The chain employs TRBV6-6 and TRBJ1-1; D uncertain. Sequencing was done on a sample of PBMCs. CDR3 DNA sequence: TGTGCCAGCAGTTACGGGAGTGAAGCTTTCTTT. Protein: CASSYGSEAFF.